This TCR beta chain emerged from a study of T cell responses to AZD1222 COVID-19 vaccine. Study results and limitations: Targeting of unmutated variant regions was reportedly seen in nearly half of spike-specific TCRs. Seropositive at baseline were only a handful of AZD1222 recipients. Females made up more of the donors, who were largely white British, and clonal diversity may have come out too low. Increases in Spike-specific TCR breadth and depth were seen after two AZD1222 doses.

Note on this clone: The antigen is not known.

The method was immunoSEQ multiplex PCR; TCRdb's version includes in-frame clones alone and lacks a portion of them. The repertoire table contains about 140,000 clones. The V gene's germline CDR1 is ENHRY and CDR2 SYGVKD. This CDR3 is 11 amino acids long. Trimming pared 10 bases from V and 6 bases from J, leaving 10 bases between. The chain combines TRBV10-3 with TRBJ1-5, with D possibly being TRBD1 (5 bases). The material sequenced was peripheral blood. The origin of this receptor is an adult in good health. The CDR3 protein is CATGGVQPQHF. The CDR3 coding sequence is TGTGCCACGGGGGGGGTTCAGCCCCAGCATTTT.